Each of the 27 T cell receptor beta chains below was sequenced from the same sample in a study of T cells in Graves' hyperthyroidism and ophthalmopathy. TCR beta CDR3 regions were amplified from RNA. HTBI primers were employed in a first-round RT-PCR of the TCR CDR3. From the multiplex PCR reads, TCRdb called clonotypes with MiXCR, one entry per CDR3 protein. The sample has approximately 640,000 distinct CDR3 sequences; about 16% are singletons. The sequencing sample was made of blood. These receptors all stem from a woman aged 25 to 39 with Graves' hyperthyroidism.

The J gene is TRBJ2-7, the V gene TRBV7-3; D is unresolved. This CDR3 contains 14 residues. Germline CDR1 reads SGHTA; CDR2 reads FQGTGA. V was clipped by 5 bases and J by 5 bases, with 16 bases between them. The CDR3 loop reads CASSHSPSVNEQYF. CDR3 DNA: TGTGCCAGCAGCCATTCCCCCAGCGTCAACGAGCAGTACTTC.

This clonotype was seen ten or more times. V is TRBV6-1 and J is TRBJ1-5; a possible D gene is TRBD1 (6 bases). V dropped 4 bases and J dropped 5 bases, with 12 bases sitting between them. CDR1 is MNHNS and CDR2 is SASEGT in the germline V gene. The CDR3 spans 14 residues. The CDR3, as DNA: TGTGCCAGCAGTGTCAGTGGGGGCGATCAGCCCCAGCATTTT. Its translation: CASSVSGGDQPQHF.

In this sample, this clonotype turned up a few times. A much more abundant neighbour one base away suggests this may be a read error. V and J are TRBV9 and TRBJ2-7; weak D call: TRBD1 (6 bases). V lost 5 bases to trimming and J lost 2 bases, with 11 bases between them. This CDR3 is built from 13 residues. CDR1 and CDR2 (germline): SGDLS, YYNGEE. The CDR3 loop reads CASSGSGAYEQYF. The CDR3 nucleotides read TGTGCCAGCAGTGGCTCAGGGGCCTACGAGCAGTACTTC. Using reference TRBV9 and TRBJ2-7 for the parts outside the CDR3, the full variable domain is DSGVTQTPKHLITATGQRVTLRCSPRSGDLSVYWYQQSLDQGLQFLIQYYNGEERAKGNILERFSAQQFPDLHSELNLSSLELGDSALYFCASSGSGAYEQYFGPGTRLTVT.

The sample holds many counts of this clonotype. The chain joins TRBV12-3 or TRBV12-4 to TRBJ1-2, with 8 bases aligning to TRBD1. With 2 bases clipped from V and 2 bases from J, the junction kept 4 bases outside the gene matches. The CDR3 covers 15 residues. The CDR3 is CASSLRAGGNYGYTF. The CDR3 DNA is TGTGCCAGCAGTTTACGGGCAGGGGGCAACTATGGCTACACCTTC.

This rearrangement joins TRBV7-2 to TRBJ1-6, with D possibly being TRBD1 (5 bases). CDR1 is SGHTA, CDR2 FQGNSA, per germline. The CDR3 is 16 amino acids. V was clipped by 2 bases and J by 6 bases, with 14 bases between them. The DNA for the CDR3 is TGTGCCAGCAGCTTATATGGGGCCGAACCTAATTCACCCCTCCACTTT. Translated: CASSLYGAEPNSPLHF.

This clonotype was recorded at least ten times. In nucleotides, the CDR3 is TGTGCCTGGAAGGGATCCGCTGACCCTGGCTACACCTTC. This codes for CAWKGSADPGYTF. V is TRBV30 and J is TRBJ1-2; D unresolved. Trimming shortened V by 4 bases and J by 7 bases, and 16 bases separated the two germline ends. The germline gives CDR1 GTSNPN, CDR2 SVGIG (reference sequence). This CDR3 is 13 amino acids long.

The chain links TRBV7-9 to TRBJ2-7, with 7 bases matching TRBD1. This CDR3 is 15 amino acids long. The trim removed 4 bases at V and 2 bases at J, leaving 8 bases unmatched. Germline V gives CDR1 SEHNR, CDR2 FQNEAQ (reference sequence). CDR3 nucleotides: TGTGCCAGCAGCTCTTCCGGGACAGCGGCCTACGAGCAGTACTTC. This encodes CASSSSGTAAYEQYF.

This chain uses TRBV24-1 with TRBJ2-7; a weak D match, TRBD2 (6 bases). The CDR3 loop spans 14 amino acids. CDR1 is KGHDR and CDR2 is SFDVKD in the germline V gene. Trimming pared 5 bases from V and 2 bases from J, leaving 12 bases between. The CDR3 DNA reads as TGTGCCACCAGTGGCCCGGGAGCGACCTACGAGCAGTACTTC. The encoded protein is CATSGPGATYEQYF.

The chain combines TRBV27 with TRBJ2-1, with 15 nucleotides matching TRBD2. Trimming cost V 5 bases and J 0 bases; bases outside gene matches: 5. The germline V gene has CDR1 MNHEY and CDR2 SMNVEV (reference sequence). The CDR3 spans 18 residues. The chain's CDR3 is CASSAGTSGRTSYNEQFF. The CDR3 DNA is TGTGCCAGCAGTGCAGGGACTAGCGGGAGGACCTCCTACAATGAGCAGTTCTTC.

This clonotype was counted ten times or more. The chain carries TRBV27 and TRBJ2-1; 9 bases agree with TRBD2. This CDR3 region has 16 residues. Germline V CDR1 and CDR2: MNHEY, SMNVEV (reference sequence). V dropped 3 bases and J dropped 5; count of bases not matched to a gene: 8. The CDR3 nucleotides are TGTGCCAGCAGTTTCTTAGCGGGAGTAAGCAACAATGAGCAGTTCTTC. Translating it yields CASSFLAGVSNNEQFF.

This clonotype was seen more than once but under ten times. The rearrangement links TRBV5-8 to TRBJ1-1; no firm D call. The CDR3 loop spans 15 amino acids. The V end was cut by 0 bases, the J end by 2 bases, with 11 bases between. In germline, CDR1 is SGHTS, CDR2 YDEGEE. The CDR3 region has the DNA TGTGCCAGCAGCTTGGATGGACGGCTAAACACTGAAGCTTTCTTT. Translating gives CASSLDGRLNTEAFF.

This clonotype was seen repeatedly, ten times or more. The V and J genes are TRBV13 and TRBJ2-3; no clear D. Deletions cut 4 bases from V and 5 bases from J, with 7 bases between. Germline values: CDR1 PRHDT, CDR2 FYEKMQ (reference sequence). CDR3 length equals 12 residues. CDR3 bases: TGTGCCAGCAGCTCCGGTCGAGATACGCAGTATTTT. This gives the protein CASSSGRDTQYF.

Regarding this clonotype: A much larger clone is a single base away; this may be a read error. The chain combines TRBV12-3 or TRBV12-4 with TRBJ1-2, with D perhaps matching TRBD1 (5 bases). The CDR3 has 16 residues. The CDR3 bases are TGTACCAGCAGTGCCCGTCGCCGGGACCTCGGGGGTGGCTACACCTTC. As protein: CTSSARRRDLGGGYTF.

Points on this clonotype: At one of its ends the junction is not consistent with the germline gene, which may arise from a read error. The chain links TRBV10-2 to TRBJ1-1, with 8 bases matching TRBD1. The germline V gene has CDR1 WSHSY and CDR2 SAAADI. This CDR3 comprises 13 residues. CDR3 region: CASRRDRNTKAFF. The CDR3 bases are TGCGCCAGCAGAAGGGACAGGAACACTAAAGCTTTCTTT.

The rearrangement joins TRBV7-3 to TRBJ2-1; 12 bases align to TRBD2. From germline, CDR1 is SGHTA and CDR2 FQGTGA. V trimming: 3 bases; J trimming: 7 bases; junction bases outside the gene matches: 4. The CDR3 contains 15 residues. This CDR3 is CASSFGLAGMNEQFF. CDR3 nucleotide sequence: TGTGCCAGCAGCTTCGGACTAGCGGGAATGAATGAGCAGTTCTTC.

The chain employs TRBV20-1 and TRBJ1-1, with 7 bases aligning to TRBD1. The junction had 5 bases not matched to a gene; V was cut back by 6 bases and J by 4 bases. The CDR3 is 12 residues long. The germline V gene encodes CDR1 DFQATT and CDR2 SNEGSKA (reference sequence). The CDR3 reads CSALTGATEAFF. The CDR3 DNA reads as TGCAGTGCCCTAACAGGGGCCACTGAAGCTTTCTTT.

The chain has TRBV10-2 and TRBJ2-3; weak D call: TRBD2 (5 bases). Trimming removed 6 bases from V and 10 bases from J, with 14 bases in between. CDR3 size: 12 residues. Germline loops: CDR1 WSHSY, CDR2 SAAADI. CDR3 loop: CASRPTSWAQYF. The CDR3, as DNA: TGCGCCAGCAGACCCACTAGTTGGGCGCAGTATTTT.

This clonotype was counted at least ten times. This chain connects TRBV7-2 to TRBJ1-5; TRBD1 might be the D (5 bases). Trimming shortened V by 6 bases and J by 9 bases, and 21 bases separated the two germline ends. The CDR3 totals 15 residues. The germline CDR1 and CDR2 sequences are SGHTA and FQGNSA. The CDR3 region is CASSLEGWRDSPQHF. CDR3 in DNA: TGTGCCAGCAGTCTAGAGGGGTGGAGGGATTCGCCCCAGCATTTT. Full variable domain (outside the CDR3, taken from reference TRBV7-2 and TRBJ1-5): GAGVSQSPSNKVTEKGKDVELRCDPISGHTALYWYRQSLGQGLEFLIYFQGNSAPDKSGLPSDRFSAERTGGSVSTLTIQRTQQEDSAVYLCASSLEGWRDSPQHFGDGTRLSIL.

Many counts were recorded for this clonotype. The CDR3 nucleotides are TGTGCCAGCAGCTTAGAGCTAGCGGATAGCACAGATACGCAGTATTTT. This gives the protein CASSLELADSTDTQYF. The gene calls are TRBV7-3 and TRBJ2-3; the match to TRBD2 covers 7 bases. Germline CDR1 reads SGHTA; CDR2 reads FQGTGA. V gave up 2 bases and J gave up 0 bases; unmatched junction bases: 5. The CDR3 is 16 residues long.

This clonotype was seen at least ten times. The chain links TRBV28 to TRBJ1-1, with D possibly matching TRBD1 (5 bases). V was cut by 7 bases and J by 3 bases, with 18 bases left in between. CDR1 and CDR2 (germline): MDHEN, SYDVKM. The CDR3 is 15 amino acids. CDR3 in DNA: TGTGCCAGCAACCGACGGGGCAGCTTGGACACTGAAGCTTTCTTT. Translating gives CASNRRGSLDTEAFF.

This clonotype was counted many times. The chain links TRBV5-1 to TRBJ2-1; 8 bases agree with TRBD2. The germline gives CDR1 SGHRS, CDR2 YFSETQ. The CDR3 sequence is 14 residues long. Unmatched junction bases numbered 10, after V lost 7 bases and J lost 7 bases. For the CDR3, the DNA is TGCGCCAGCCAGCCAGAGCGGGAGTTGAATGAGCAGTTCTTC. Translated: CASQPERELNEQFF. Combining the CDR3 with reference TRBV5-1 and TRBJ2-1 gives the whole variable domain KAGVTQTPRYLIKTRGQQVTLSCSPISGHRSVSWYQQTPGQGLQFLFEYFSETQRNKGNFPGRFSGRQFSNSRSEMNVSTLELGDSALYLCASQPERELNEQFFGPGTRLTVL.

This clonotype occurred many times. The chain combines TRBV19 with TRBJ1-4; D gene unclear. Germline assignment: CDR1 LNHDA and CDR2 SQIVND (reference sequence). The CDR3 is 13 amino acids. V was trimmed by 6 bases and J by 5 bases, leaving 10 bases between them. Here the CDR3 reads CASSLTRNEKLFF. In nucleotides, the CDR3 is TGTGCCAGTAGCCTCACCCGGAATGAAAAACTGTTTTTT.

This clonotype was recorded many times. This chain connects TRBV5-1 to TRBJ2-2; TRBD2 is a possible D gene (6 bases). Germline lookup yields CDR1 SGHRS and CDR2 YFSETQ. V lost 5 bases, J lost 2 bases, and 13 bases lay in between. The CDR3 sequence is 15 residues long. This chain's CDR3 is CASRPKTSNTGELFF. CDR3 nucleotides: TGCGCCAGCAGACCCAAGACTAGTAACACCGGGGAGCTGTTTTTT. Full variable domain (missing parts from reference TRBV5-1 and TRBJ2-2): KAGVTQTPRYLIKTRGQQVTLSCSPISGHRSVSWYQQTPGQGLQFLFEYFSETQRNKGNFPGRFSGRQFSNSRSEMNVSTLELGDSALYLCASRPKTSNTGELFFGEGSRLTVL.

This clonotype was recorded many times. This chain links TRBV29-1 with TRBJ2-7; the match to TRBD2 covers 10 bases. Germline V gene lookup returns CDR1 SQVTM and CDR2 ANQGSEA. V shed 5 bases and J 3 bases; nucleotides not matched to a gene: 1. CDR3 size: 12 residues. The CDR3 reads CSVLAGDYEQYF. CDR3 bases: TGCAGCGTTCTAGCGGGAGACTACGAGCAGTACTTC.

This clonotype was detected many times. The rearrangement links TRBV3-1 to TRBJ2-7, with a possible D match to TRBD2 (6 bases). This CDR3 comprises 12 residues. Germline V CDR1 and CDR2: LGHDT, YNNKEL (reference sequence). Trimming stripped 3 bases from V and 6 bases from J, with 9 bases between. CDR3 bases: TGTGCCAGCAGCCAGCGGACTATCGAGCAGTACTTC. It specifies CASSQRTIEQYF.

As concerns this clonotype: Sequence at one end of the junction differs from germline and may be a read error. This chain links TRBV10-3 with TRBJ1-1; 8 positions match TRBD1. The germline V gene encodes CDR1 ENHRY and CDR2 SYGVKD. This CDR3 comprises 15 residues. The CDR3 nucleotides read TGTGCCACCAGTGTCGGACAGGGTAGGGACACTGAAGCTTTCTTT. This encodes CATSVGQGRDTEAFF.

This clonotype was recorded a few times. V usage is TRBV7-3 and J usage is TRBJ1-1; D not resolved. Trimming stripped 4 bases from V and 7 bases from J, with 19 bases between. Germline CDR1 and CDR2: SGHTA and FQGTGA. The CDR3 has 15 residues. The CDR3 is CASSSGPRGTFEAFF. CDR3 coding DNA: TGTGCCAGCAGCTCCGGCCCGCGGGGTACCTTTGAAGCTTTCTTT. The full variable domain, with the rest looked up from reference TRBV7-3 and TRBJ1-1, is GAGVSQTPSNKVTEKGKYVELRCDPISGHTALYWYRQSLGQGPEFLIYFQGTGAADDSGLPNDRFFAVRPEGSVSTLKIQRTERGDSAVYLCASSSGPRGTFEAFFGQGTRLTVV.